This TCR beta chain was obtained from a study of response to subunit inactivated influenza vaccine. MiXCR was run by TCRdb on the RT-PCR reads, yielding one entry per CDR3 protein. The sample lists about 540,000 distinct CDR3 sequences; roughly 25% were seen once. Study results and caveats: Authors suggested seasonal influenza vaccinations each recruit few new T cells.

V shed 0 bases, J shed 0 bases, and the junction held 10 bases outside the gene matches. The germline gives CDR1 DFQATT, CDR2 SNEGSKA (reference sequence). The CDR3 contains 18 residues. Many counts were recorded for this clonotype. What it binds is unknown. These same records also appear under a second study, on T cells expressing NK-cell markers. As that study records: UMI-tagged 5'RACE template switching yielded the TCR beta cDNA. Cells sorted as CD3+CD56+NKG2C+, CD3+CD56+NKG2C- and CD3+CD56-NKG2C+ T cells supplied the TCR beta repertoires. The study found dominant NKG2C+ clonotypes at roughly 1.0-7.5% of CD8+ T cells in roughly six donors. A few donors' CD3+CD56-NKG2C+ cells were dominated by the same clonotypes.

The sequenced sample was CD4+ T cells sorted from PBMCs, obtained roughly 13 days after vaccination. The receptor was derived from a man aged 45-65 years who received an inactivated influenza vaccine. The V call is TRBV20-1, the J call TRBJ1-4; 7 nucleotides align to TRBD1. The DNA of the CDR3 is TGCAGTGCTAGAGATCATATTGACAGGGCGGCAACTAATGAAAAACTGTTTTTT. It encodes CSARDHIDRAATNEKLFF.